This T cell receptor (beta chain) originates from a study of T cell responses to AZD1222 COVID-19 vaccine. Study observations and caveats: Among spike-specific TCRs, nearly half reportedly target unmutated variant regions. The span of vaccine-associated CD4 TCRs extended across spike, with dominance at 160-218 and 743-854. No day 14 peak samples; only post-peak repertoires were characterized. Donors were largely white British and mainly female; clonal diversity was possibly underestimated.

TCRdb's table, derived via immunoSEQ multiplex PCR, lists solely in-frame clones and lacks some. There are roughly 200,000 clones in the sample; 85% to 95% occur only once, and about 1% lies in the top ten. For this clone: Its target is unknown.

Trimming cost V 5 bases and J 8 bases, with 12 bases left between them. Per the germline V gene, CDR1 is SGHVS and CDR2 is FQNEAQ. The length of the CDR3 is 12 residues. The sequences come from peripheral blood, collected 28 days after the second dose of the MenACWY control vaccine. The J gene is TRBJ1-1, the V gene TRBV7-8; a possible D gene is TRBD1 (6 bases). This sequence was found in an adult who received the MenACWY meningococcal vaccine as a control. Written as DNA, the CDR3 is TGTGCCAGCAGCCGAGGGGGGATAGAAGCTTTCTTT. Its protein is CASSRGGIEAFF.